This T cell receptor beta chain emerged from a study of shared clonotypes between healthy human individuals. CDR1 is LNHDA and CDR2 is SQIVND in the germline V gene (reference sequence). Trimming left V 1 base short and J 4 bases short, with 8 bases between. This CDR3 has 14 residues. The assay used deep level. Sequencing used immunoSEQ multiplex PCR; TCRdb keeps in-frame clones, though not all of them. Of approximately 2.4 million clones in the sample, 95% are singletons; the top ten hold over 0.1%. The receptor was isolated from a man in his late teens or twenties in good health. Sequencing was done on a sample of naive CD4+ T cells sorted from blood. Sample subset: CD45RA+ positively selected. The J gene is TRBJ1-5, the V gene TRBV19; no clear D gene. CDR3 nucleotide sequence: TGTGCCAGTAGTATAGTAACCATAAATCAGCCCCAGCATTTT. This sequence encodes CASSIVTINQPQHF.